This T cell receptor (beta chain) came from a study of PD-L1 blockade in urothelial cancer. Whole-study context: Chemotherapy regimens numbering 0 to 3 had been given to patients. Broader study findings: Blood clones associated with the tumor expanded more at 3 weeks in durable-benefit patients.

Indicated time point: pretreatment peripheral blood. Diagnoses among patients were locally advanced or metastatic urothelial carcinoma. Turning to this clone: Its antigen is not known.

Germline V CDR1 and CDR2: LNHDA, SQIVND (reference sequence). The CDR3 is made up of 15 amino acids. V lost 5 bases, J lost 7 bases, and 17 bases lay in between. The assay was immunoSEQ multiplex PCR, and TCRdb's table has in-frame clones only and misses some. Of just over 50,000 clones detected, around 80% appear once; the ten largest clones hold approximately 4.3%. This TCR derives from a man between 65 and 85 years old with urothelial cancer. The material sequenced was PBMCs, taken around atezolizumab (anti-PD-L1) treatment. The chain carries TRBV19 and TRBJ2-2; tentatively, D is TRBD1 (6 bases). This CDR3 is CASSPRQVQVGELFF. Here the CDR3 DNA reads TGTGCCAGTAGTCCGAGACAGGTCCAGGTCGGGGAGCTGTTTTTT.